A single sample is the source of the 6 T cell receptor beta chains below, sequenced in a study of regulatory T cells in long-lasting Graves disease. Time point reported: newly diagnosed GD, antithyroid drugs for less than 3 months. PBMC RNA was the source of the TCR library. Relying on iRepertoire HTBI primers and Arm-PCR of CDR3 regions, the team built TCR beta libraries. In TCRdb, the multiplex PCR reads were re-called with MiXCR into one record per CDR3 protein. The sample holds fewer than 450,000 distinct CDR3 sequences, 15% seen once. The sample also formed part of further work on T cells in Graves' hyperthyroidism and ophthalmopathy.

Sequencing used peripheral blood mononuclear cells (PBMCs), obtained at new diagnosis, from a patient treated with antithyroid drugs. The source is a woman aged 40 to 55 with Graves disease.

This clonotype showed up many times. The genes are TRBV2 and TRBJ2-7; perhaps D is TRBD1 or TRBD2 (6 bases each). The CDR3 spans 14 residues. V lost 8 bases to trimming and J lost 3 bases, with 17 bases between them. The germline V gene has CDR1 SNHLY and CDR2 FYNNEI. The CDR3 DNA is TGTGCCAGCGACCTCTCGGGGGCGGGCTACGAGCAGTACTTC. Translated, it gives CASDLSGAGYEQYF.

This clonotype was counted ten times or more. The rearrangement links TRBV27 to TRBJ2-7; 13 bases are a match to TRBD2. The J segment lost 4 bases and the V segment lost 5 bases, leaving 11 bases of the junction unmatched. The CDR3 is made up of 17 amino acids. Germline CDR1 MNHEY, CDR2 SMNVEV (reference sequence). CDR3 loop: CASSTSGRAPRVYEQYF. The CDR3 DNA follows: TGTGCCAGCAGTACTAGCGGGAGGGCCCCTCGGGTATACGAGCAGTACTTC.

The chain recombines TRBV12-3 or TRBV12-4 with TRBJ1-2; no reliable D call. This CDR3 has 13 residues. The V gene lost 4 bases and the J gene lost 4 bases, with 10 bases spanning the gap. The CDR3 region is CASSYSISYGYTF. CDR3 DNA sequence: TGTGCCAGCAGTTACTCGATTAGCTATGGCTACACCTTC.

The CDR3 bases are TGCGCCAGCAGCCAACCTGGAGGAAATGAGCAGTTCTTC. This translates into CASSQPGGNEQFF. V gene TRBV4-1 combines with J gene TRBJ2-1; possible D gene TRBD2, 5 bases. The V and J ends lost 2 bases and 7 bases respectively, with 9 bases between them. The CDR3 spans 13 residues. Germline-derived CDR1 and CDR2 are MGHRA and YSYEKL.

This clonotype was seen ten or more times. The V and J genes are TRBV24-1 and TRBJ2-5; unclear D gene. Trimming removed 2 bases at V and 0 bases at J, with 9 bases between. The CDR3 length is 15 residues. Germline V gene data show CDR1 as KGHDR and CDR2 as SFDVKD. The CDR3 is CATSDSGPNQETQYF. DNA of the CDR3: TGTGCCACCAGTGATTCAGGACCGAACCAAGAGACCCAGTACTTC.

This clonotype was seen repeatedly, ten times or more. The J gene is TRBJ1-2, the V gene TRBV19; 9 positions agree with TRBD1. Germline-derived CDR1 and CDR2 are LNHDA and SQIVND (reference sequence). With V trimmed by 4 bases and J by 8 bases, 5 bases remained unmatched. This CDR3 spans 13 amino acids. The CDR3 loop reads CASSTRTGEGYTF. In nucleotides, the CDR3 is TGTGCCAGTAGTACCCGGACAGGGGAGGGCTACACCTTC.